The entry that follows covers one T cell receptor (beta chain) sequence. The source of the sample is a study of cytomegalovirus exposure and HLA in healthy donors. Germline-derived CDR1 and CDR2 are SQVTM and ANQGSEA. CDR3 length: 13 amino acids. The ends were cut back, 1 base at V and 2 bases at J, with 8 bases in the middle. It was with 60 Vbeta and 13 Jbeta primers that the PCR ran. Assay: immunoSEQ multiplex PCR; the TCRdb copy retains only in-frame clones and omits some. Seen here are roughly 190,000 clones, roughly 86% observed once, and the top ten hold about 3.5%. Unrecorded immune exposures were likely, despite nominal health at sampling.

The chain recombines TRBV29-1 with TRBJ1-1, with D uncertain. The TCR originated in a man aged 40-49 years in good health and CMV-seropositive. Sequencing used PBMCs. Written as DNA, the CDR3 is TGCAGCGTTGAAGGGCAGGCCAACACTGAAGCTTTCTTT. Residues: CSVEGQANTEAFF. Drawing the rest from reference TRBV29-1 and TRBJ1-1, the complete variable domain is SAVISQKPSRDICQRGTSLTIQCQVDSQVTMMFWYRQQPGQSLTLIATANQGSEATYESGFVIDKFPISRPNLTFSTLTVSNMSPEDSSIYLCSVEGQANTEAFFGQGTRLTVV.